This TCR beta chain was captured by sequencing in a study of blood T cell repertoires in COVID-19. Study-wide background: The study drew acute and convalescent COVID-19 samples from the United States, Italy and Spain.

As originally analysed: Estimates of nucleated cell counts were drawn from the amplification of reference gene primers. The protocol was immunoSEQ multiplex PCR, while the TCRdb copy is restricted to in-frame clones and leaves out a portion. Clone size and V and J calls were adopted from that table, with D and trimming inferred from the DNA. The sample holds around 260,000 clones; about nine tenths are singletons and the top ten take 0.9% to 1%. Looked up from germline, CDR1 is SGHDN and CDR2 is FVKESK. V lost 5 bases, J lost 3 bases, and 14 bases stayed unmatched. This CDR3 region has 17 residues. Sequenced: peripheral blood. The TCR sequence derives from a woman in her forties who had recovered from COVID-19. The chain couples TRBV14 to TRBJ2-7; the match to TRBD1 covers 9 bases. The DNA of the CDR3 is TGTGCCAGCAGCTATTCCTACGGGAGACAGGGGGACTACGAGCAGTACTTC. Its protein is CASSYSYGRQGDYEQYF.